This T cell receptor beta chain was sequenced in a study of cytomegalovirus exposure and HLA in healthy donors (dated by TCRdb to between 2016 and 2019). Turning to the overall study: An earlier analysis of approximately 600 of the donors reported about 250 Gb of sequence data and 117 million unique TCR beta sequences from 150 million to 200 million T cells. Around 330 gigabases of sequencing data and around 90 million unique TCR sequences made up an early release that covered several hundred HLA-typed donors. Of the 350 to 450 genotyped donors, less than 90% were placed in the genetic ancestry cluster associated with self-reported Caucasian donors. The study aimed to test whether signatures of past pathogen exposure could be identified by cataloging public T cell receptors. The study profiled the T cell repertoires of more than 500 subjects by immunosequencing and related them to cytomegalovirus serostatus. A separate validation cohort of roughly 110 different subjects was used in addition to the roughly 700-subject first cohort. High-throughput TCR immunosequencing, statistical association of individual TCRs with disease status, and machine learning were combined to predict cytomegalovirus infection status. A later analysis re-examined previously published TCR beta repertoires from more than 550 donors and added high-resolution HLA genotyping to investigate patterns of TCR occurrence. In the later analysis, no new phenotypic data were used to find candidate immune exposures; instead, reliance was placed on TCR beta sequences and their occurrence across donors. An earlier analysis of roughly 600 of the donors used high-throughput TCR beta sequencing to judge whether each TCR beta V gene segment behaved as functional or pseudogenic. Donor age, sex, ethnicity and CMV serostatus were compiled together with the repertoire data. A later genetic analysis took genome-wide SNP genotypes for about 55% of the 666 donors and used that subset as a discovery cohort. Every discovery cohort repertoire had been produced on one sequencing platform. Class I and class II HLA loci were covered by the typing at four-digit resolution. The number of donors typed differed by locus, with roughly 620-630 for A, B, C, DRB1 and DQB1, roughly 520 for DQA1, 600 to 610 for DPA1, and 450 to 480 for DPB1. Five DR-DQ haplotypes were treated as single units for association and clustering because of strong linkage in the cohort. On average, about 200,000 unique TCR beta nucleotide sequences were sequenced per donor among fewer than 500 genotyped donors of the cohort, with about 17% of those sequences being non-productive.

Regarding this clone: Its antigen remains unidentified. Base qualities are not at hand, and no much larger clone is one base apart.

Sequences KGHSH (CDR1) and LQKENI (CDR2) are obtained from the germline V gene. The CDR3, cysteine through phenylalanine, is 11 amino acids long. Only the CDR3 DNA is retained, 33 bases long and in frame from the first base. The germline ends are 3 bases apart after V is trimmed by 3 bases and J by 6 bases. Findings and caveats that apply to the study as a whole: The authors suggested that the approach could potentially be extended to other disease states and immunological phenotypes. Presence/absence analyses assumed roughly uniform sequencing depth across donors, an assumption that may not hold. The study listed 150 to 200 TCR beta chains as associated with cytomegalovirus. The earlier analysis of approximately 540 of the donors excluded some 15 rarely observed V segments, including chromosome 9 orphons, because counts were too low. A later genetic analysis associated a missense DCLRE1C variant with V-gene and J-gene trimming of TCR beta chains, and an independent cohort replicated the association. CMV serostatus was the only immune exposure information available for the cohort. In this cohort, only TCR beta chains were sequenced, and detectable features were limited by the absence of alpha or paired-chain data. At a false discovery rate of 0.05, a later analysis linked 16,951 TCR beta sequences to specific HLA alleles. In an earlier analysis of about 600 of the donors, most TCR beta V segments appeared in productive rearrangements about 90% or about 30% of the time, broadly matching IMGT annotations. In vitro tests confirmed that three of the cytomegalovirus-associated TCR beta chains recognize cytomegalovirus antigens. When HLA alleles, especially DR and DQ, strongly co-occurred, TCR associations were difficult to assign to individual alleles. According to a later analysis, parvovirus B19, influenza, CMV and Epstein-Barr virus appeared linked to several top co-occurrence clusters. Because HLA typing was missing for some donors at each locus, association tests included only the typed subset. In a later analysis, most CMV-associated TCR beta chains were found to appear HLA-restricted, with HLA associations seemingly driven largely by CMV exposure. The sequencing pipeline was judged likely to have produced a cluster of highly shared sequence variants as a technical artifact. A later analysis found that HLA-associated TCR beta chains were more clonally expanded and had lower generation probabilities than equally common non-associated chains. A further reported finding was that TCR beta sequences accurately predicted the HLA-A and HLA-B alleles for most subjects in the first cohort. According to a later genetic analysis, donors in an Asian-associated ancestry cluster had fewer N-insertions in productive TCRs than the approximately 710-donor mean. Correlated functional status among segregating V segments might be attributable to linkage disequilibrium, but an unknown experimental factor could not be ruled out. In both the original and validation cohorts, the classifier was reported to diagnose cytomegalovirus status with high specificity and sensitivity. Most TCR sequences were observed very rarely across donors, whereas some public TCRs were present in many individuals. The 87-base-pair reads could not distinguish some IMGT-functional V segments, including TRBV6-2 and TRBV6-3, so those segments were excluded. In a later analysis, TCR association rates were found to vary across HLA loci, with the most associated TCRs seen for DRB1 alleles and the fewest for HLA-C alleles.

Libraries were prepared through the immunoSEQ multiplex PCR assay. A mixture of 60 forward primers for TCR Vbeta segments and 13 reverse primers for TCR Jbeta segments was used in the multiplex PCR. The CDR3 region of rearranged TCR beta genes was amplified from genomic DNA by a multiplex PCR assay. The amplified TCR beta libraries were sequenced on the Illumina HiSeq System as 87-base-pair reads. As for the original processing: A later analysis counted tens of millions of unique TCR beta chains across the 700 or so repertoires, and some 11 million of these chains were shared by at least two donors. To remove PCR and sequencing errors, raw reads were error-corrected and collapsed into unique sequences using a nearest-neighbor algorithm that merged closely related sequences. To assign V, D and J gene segments, CDR3 sequences were aligned to IMGT reference sequences. For a sequence to be retained, a match of at least six nucleotides to both a V gene segment and a J gene segment was required. A rearrangement was called productive if the CDR3 had no stop codons and remained in frame with V and J, and every other rearrangement was called non-productive. CDR3 was defined according to IMGT convention as the region running from the second conserved V-encoded cysteine to the conserved J-encoded phenylalanine. The earlier analysis of some 550 of the donors excluded any sequence lacking an unambiguous match to a single V gene segment. An earlier analysis of some 610 of the donors called V segments functional above 56.7% productive rearrangements and segregating when the between-donor standard deviation exceeded 5%. To diagnose cytomegalovirus status from the catalog of TCR beta chain sequences, a statistical classification framework was built. In a later analysis, TCR nucleotide sequences were compared against IMGT/GENE-DB human TR gene sequences so that V and J genes could be assigned. The TCRdist pipeline was used in a later analysis to assign CDR3 sequences and most-parsimonious VDJ recombination scenarios. In a later analysis, every TCR beta chain was defined by the combination of its CDR3 amino acid sequence and its V-gene family, and reads without a unique V-gene family were dropped. A later analysis removed roughly 590 highly shared, low-generation-probability nucleotide sequences to deal with suspected cross-contamination and a sequencing artifact. In a later analysis, a clonal expansion index for each public chain was calculated from normalized within-repertoire ranks of inferred template counts. In a later analysis, generation probabilities were computed using a VDJ recombination model fitted to out-of-frame rearrangements, and the results were checked against IGoR. Hypergeometric tests were used in a later analysis to score TCR-TCR, TCR-HLA and TCR-CMV co-occurrence, with a repertoire-size bias correction applied to the TCR pairs. False discovery rates were estimated in a later analysis by permuting HLA or CMV assignments 20 times. A later analysis grouped co-occurring TCRs with DBSCAN, adding TCRdist sequence similarity when clustering within HLA-allele-positive subsets. Repertoires with fewer than 30,000 or more than 120,000 public chains, plus five repertoires with anomalous nucleotide sharing, were excluded from co-occurrence clustering. The immuneACCESS repertoire file appears here via TCRdb, limited to in-frame rearrangements. These files lack a portion of the clones; in checked studies, under half of the deficit traces to unresolved V genes, and the cause of the others is not known. V and J calls plus clone size are reproduced from that table; the DNA served to infer D and trimming. This sample is represented by about 200,000 clones; roughly 72% of them were singletons. The top ten clones comprise about 1.9% of the sample.

The cohort consisted of 600 to 700 healthy bone marrow donors. Cohort members were all nominally healthy when sampled, although unrecorded immune exposures were likely present. The donor tested CMV seronegative, placing the donor among the 350 to 400 seronegative members of the cohort. Every donor gave a peripheral blood sample, and the peripheral blood mononuclear cells from that sample were used for TCR beta sequencing. The Qiagen DNeasy Blood Extraction Kit was used to extract genomic DNA from the blood cell samples. The receptor was derived from a man aged 30 to 45 in good health and CMV-seronegative. Sequenced: PBMCs. This chain joins TRBV18 to TRBJ2-1, with no confident D gene call. The encoded CDR3 is CASSPINEQFF. The nucleotide sequence is given as TGTGCCAGCTCACCTATCAATGAGCAGTTCTTC.